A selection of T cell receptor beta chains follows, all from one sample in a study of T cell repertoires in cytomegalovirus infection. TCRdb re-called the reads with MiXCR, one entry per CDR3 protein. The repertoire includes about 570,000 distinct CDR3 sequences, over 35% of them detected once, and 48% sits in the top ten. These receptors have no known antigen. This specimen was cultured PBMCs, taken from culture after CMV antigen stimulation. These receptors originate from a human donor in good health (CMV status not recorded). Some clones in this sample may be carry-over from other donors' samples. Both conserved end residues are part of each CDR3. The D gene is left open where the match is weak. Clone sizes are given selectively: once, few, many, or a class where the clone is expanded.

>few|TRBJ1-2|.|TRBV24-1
CATSDQDSYGYTF
TGTGCCACCAGTGACCAGGACTCTTATGGCTACACCTTC
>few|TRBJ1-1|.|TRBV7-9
CASSRRQFLNTEAFF
TGTGCCAGCAGCCGGAGACAGTTCCTGAACACTGAAGCTTTCTTT
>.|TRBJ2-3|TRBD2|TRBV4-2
CASSQRLAGGGDTQYF
TGTGCCAGCAGCCAGCGCCTAGCGGGGGGAGGGGATACGCAGTATTTT
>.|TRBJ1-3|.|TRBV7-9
CASSFALVGNTIYF
TGTGCCAGCAGCTTTGCTTTGGTGGGAAACACCATATATTTT
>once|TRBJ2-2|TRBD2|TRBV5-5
CASSLELAGGTGELFF
TGTGCCAGCAGCTTGGAGCTAGCGGGGGGAACCGGGGAGCTGTTTTTT
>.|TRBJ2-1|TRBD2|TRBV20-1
CSAIAGVSSYNEQFF
TGCAGTGCTATAGCGGGGGTAAGCTCCTACAATGAGCAGTTCTTC
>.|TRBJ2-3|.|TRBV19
CASRHLSASTDTQYF
TGTGCCAGTAGACACCTCTCGGCTAGCACAGATACGCAGTATTTT
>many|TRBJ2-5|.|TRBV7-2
CASSFSGFEETQYF
TGTGCCAGCAGCTTCTCAGGGTTTGAAGAGACCCAGTACTTC
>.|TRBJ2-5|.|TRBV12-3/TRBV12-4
CASGLARGGQYF
TGTGCCAGCGGTTTAGCGAGGGGCGGCCAGTACTTC
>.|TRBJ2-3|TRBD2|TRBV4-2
CASSEPGLAAPGTQYF
TGTGCCAGCAGCGAACCGGGACTAGCGGCCCCGGGTACGCAGTATTTT
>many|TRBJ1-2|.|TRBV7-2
CASSVGRGYGYTF
TGTGCCAGCAGCGTGGGACGGGGCTATGGCTACACCTTC
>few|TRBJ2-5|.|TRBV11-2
CASSASSYALETQYF
TGTGCCAGCAGCGCTTCTAGCTACGCCTTGGAGACCCAGTACTTC
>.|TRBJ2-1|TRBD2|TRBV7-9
CASSQTRGEQFF
TGTGCCAGCAGCCAAACGCGGGGGGAGCAGTTCTTC
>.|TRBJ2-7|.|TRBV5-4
CASSRDSRGRYEQYF
TGTGCCAGCAGCAGGGACTCCCGGGGTCGGTACGAGCAGTACTTC
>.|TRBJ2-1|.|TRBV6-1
CASDEQKSYNEQFF
TGTGCCAGCGATGAACAGAAATCCTACAATGAGCAGTTCTTC
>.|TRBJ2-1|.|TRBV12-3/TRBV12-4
CASRPAQEGYNEQFF
TGTGCCAGCAGGCCCGCCCAGGAAGGGTACAATGAGCAGTTCTTC
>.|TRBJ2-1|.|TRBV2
CASSGLVDSNNEQFF
TGTGCCAGCAGTGGGCTGGTCGACAGCAACAATGAGCAGTTCTTC
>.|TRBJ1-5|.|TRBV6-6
CASSPLADQPQHF
TGTGCCAGCAGTCCCCTCGCAGATCAGCCCCAGCATTTT
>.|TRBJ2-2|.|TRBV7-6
CASSPRQGGPGELFF
TGTGCCAGCAGCCCCCGACAGGGAGGTCCCGGGGAGCTGTTTTTT
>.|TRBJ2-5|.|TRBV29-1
CSVGQRGETQYF
TGCAGCGTTGGCCAGAGAGGAGAGACCCAGTACTTC
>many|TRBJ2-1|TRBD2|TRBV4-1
CASRPGLAGNNEQFF
TGCGCCAGCAGACCCGGACTAGCGGGAAACAATGAGCAGTTCTTC
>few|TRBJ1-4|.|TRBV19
CASAIGVANEKLFF
TGTGCCAGCGCAATCGGGGTTGCTAATGAAAAACTGTTTTTT
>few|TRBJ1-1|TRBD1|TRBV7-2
CASRSDRMNEAFF
TGTGCCAGCAGGTCGGACAGGATGAATGAAGCTTTCTTT
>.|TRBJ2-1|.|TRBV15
CATSREGSSYNEQFF
TGTGCCACCAGCAGGGAGGGGAGCTCCTACAATGAGCAGTTCTTC
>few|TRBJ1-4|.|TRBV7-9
CASSLATGAEKLFF
TGTGCCAGCAGCTTGGCGACGGGAGCAGAAAAACTGTTTTTT
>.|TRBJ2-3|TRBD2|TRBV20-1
CSAGPGTMGDTQYF
TGCAGTGCTGGCCCGGGGACTATGGGTGATACGCAGTATTTT
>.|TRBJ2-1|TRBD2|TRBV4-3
CASSQETSGRNEQFF
TGCGCCAGCAGCCAAGAGACTAGCGGGAGAAATGAGCAGTTCTTC